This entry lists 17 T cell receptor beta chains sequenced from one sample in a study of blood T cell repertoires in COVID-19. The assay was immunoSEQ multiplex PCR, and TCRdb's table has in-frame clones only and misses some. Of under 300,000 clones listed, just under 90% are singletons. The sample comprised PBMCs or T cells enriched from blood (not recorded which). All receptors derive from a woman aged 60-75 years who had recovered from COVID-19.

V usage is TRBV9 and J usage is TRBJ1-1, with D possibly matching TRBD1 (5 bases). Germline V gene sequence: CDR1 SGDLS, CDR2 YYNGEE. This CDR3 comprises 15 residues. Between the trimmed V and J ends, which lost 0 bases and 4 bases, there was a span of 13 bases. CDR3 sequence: CASSVEGMVTTEAFF. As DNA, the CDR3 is TGTGCCAGCAGCGTAGAGGGGATGGTTACCACTGAAGCTTTCTTT.

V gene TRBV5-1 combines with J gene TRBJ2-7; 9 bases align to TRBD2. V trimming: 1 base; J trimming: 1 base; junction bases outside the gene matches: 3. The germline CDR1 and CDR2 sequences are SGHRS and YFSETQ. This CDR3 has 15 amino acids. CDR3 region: CASSLSAGGSYEQYF. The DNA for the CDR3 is TGCGCCAGCAGCTTGTCGGCGGGAGGGTCCTACGAGCAGTACTTC.

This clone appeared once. The CDR3 DNA reads TGTGCCAGCAGCTTAGGGGGTAGGGACAGGGGCGCTGAAGCTTTCTTT. It yields the protein CASSLGGRDRGAEAFF. The rearrangement uses TRBV7-2 and TRBJ1-1; 10 bases match TRBD1. V was pared by 1 base and J by 6 bases, with 8 bases of the junction left unmatched. The CDR3 has 16 amino acids. The germline V gene encodes CDR1 SGHTA and CDR2 FQGNSA.

The DNA of the CDR3 is TGTGCCAGCAGTTCCCCATTGACAGACGGCTATGGCTACACCTTC. This translates into CASSSPLTDGYGYTF. The chain is built from TRBV28 and TRBJ1-2, with a possible D match to TRBD1 (5 bases). CDR3 length equals 15 residues. V was clipped by 4 bases and J by 4 bases, with 16 bases between them. Germline V gene sequence: CDR1 MDHEN, CDR2 SYDVKM.

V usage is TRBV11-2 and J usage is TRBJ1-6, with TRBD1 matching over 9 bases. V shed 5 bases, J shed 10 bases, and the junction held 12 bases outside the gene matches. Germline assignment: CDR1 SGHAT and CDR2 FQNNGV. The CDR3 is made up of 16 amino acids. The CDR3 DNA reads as TGTGCCAGCAGCGCGGGGACAGGGCGGTTAGGGTCACCCCTCCACTTT. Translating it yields CASSAGTGRLGSPLHF.

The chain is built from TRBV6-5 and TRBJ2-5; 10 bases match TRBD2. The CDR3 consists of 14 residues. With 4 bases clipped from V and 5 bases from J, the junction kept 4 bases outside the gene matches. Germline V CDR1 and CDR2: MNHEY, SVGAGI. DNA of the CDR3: TGTGCCAGCAGTTCTAGCGGGAGCGTGGAGACCCAGTACTTC. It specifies CASSSSGSVETQYF.

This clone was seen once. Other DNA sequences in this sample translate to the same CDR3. Written as DNA, the CDR3 is TGTGCCAGTAGTATCGGCGGCTCGGGAAACACCATATATTTT. Its translation is CASSIGGSGNTIYF. This rearrangement joins TRBV19 to TRBJ1-3; D not certain. Trimming cost V 3 bases and J 4 bases, with 10 bases left between them. Germline V gene sequence: CDR1 LNHDA, CDR2 SQIVND (reference sequence). The CDR3 sequence is 14 residues long.

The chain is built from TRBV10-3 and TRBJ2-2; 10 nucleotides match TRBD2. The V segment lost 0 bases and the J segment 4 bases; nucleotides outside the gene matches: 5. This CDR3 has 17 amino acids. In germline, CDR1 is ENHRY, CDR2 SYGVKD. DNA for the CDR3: TGTGCCATCAGTGAGTCTTTAGCGGGAGGTGCCACCGGGGAGCTGTTTTTT. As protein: CAISESLAGGATGELFF.

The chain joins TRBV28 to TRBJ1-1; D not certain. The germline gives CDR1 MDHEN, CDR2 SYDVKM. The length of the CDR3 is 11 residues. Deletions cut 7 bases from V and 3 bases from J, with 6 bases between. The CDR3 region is CASILDTEAFF. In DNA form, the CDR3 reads TGTGCCAGCATACTGGACACTGAAGCTTTCTTT.

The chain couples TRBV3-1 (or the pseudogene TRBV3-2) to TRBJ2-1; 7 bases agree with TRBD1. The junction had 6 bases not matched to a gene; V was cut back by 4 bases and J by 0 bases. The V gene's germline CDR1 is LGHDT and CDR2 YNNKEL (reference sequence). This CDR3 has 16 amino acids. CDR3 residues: CASSRPGGSSYNEQFF. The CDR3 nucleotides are TGTGCCAGCAGCCGTCCAGGGGGTAGCTCCTACAATGAGCAGTTCTTC.

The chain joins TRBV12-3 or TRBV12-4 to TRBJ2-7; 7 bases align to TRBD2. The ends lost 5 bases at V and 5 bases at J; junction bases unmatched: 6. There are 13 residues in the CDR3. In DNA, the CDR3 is TGTGCCAGCAGTACCGGGACTACCAACGAGCAGTACTTC. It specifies CASSTGTTNEQYF.

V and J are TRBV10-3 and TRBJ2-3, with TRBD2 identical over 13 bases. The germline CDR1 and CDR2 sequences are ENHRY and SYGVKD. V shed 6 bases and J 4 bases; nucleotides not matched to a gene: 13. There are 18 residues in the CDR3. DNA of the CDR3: TGTGCCATCAGGAGGACTAGCGGGAGAATGGGAGGTGCAGATACGCAGTATTTT. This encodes CAIRRTSGRMGGADTQYF.

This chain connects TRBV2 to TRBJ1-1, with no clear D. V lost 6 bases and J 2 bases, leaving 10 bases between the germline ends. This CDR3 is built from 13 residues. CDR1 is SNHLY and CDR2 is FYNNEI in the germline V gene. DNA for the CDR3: TGTGCCAGCAGCGAACAAGCAAACACTGAAGCTTTCTTT. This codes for CASSEQANTEAFF.

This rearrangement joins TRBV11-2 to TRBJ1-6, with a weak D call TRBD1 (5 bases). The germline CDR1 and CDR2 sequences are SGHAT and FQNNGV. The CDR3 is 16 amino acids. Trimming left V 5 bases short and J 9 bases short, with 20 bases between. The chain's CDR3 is CASSPVRDSRGSPLHF. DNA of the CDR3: TGTGCCAGCAGCCCAGTACGGGACTCTCGGGGTTCACCCCTCCACTTT.

CDR3 protein: CASSTREVGTGELFF. Here the CDR3 DNA reads TGTGCCAGCAGCACCAGGGAGGTCGGCACCGGGGAGCTGTTTTTT. V is TRBV7-9 and J is TRBJ2-2; tentatively, D is TRBD2 (6 bases). The length of the CDR3 is 15 residues. Germline V lookup: CDR1 SEHNR, CDR2 FQNEAQ (reference sequence). Trimming removed 5 bases from V and 4 bases from J, with 14 bases in between.

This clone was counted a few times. The CDR3 protein is CASTLAGGPYNEQFF. In DNA form, the CDR3 reads TGTGCCAGTACCCTAGCGGGAGGCCCCTACAATGAGCAGTTCTTC. The gene calls are TRBV28 and TRBJ2-1, with TRBD2 matching over 11 bases. Germline loops: CDR1 MDHEN, CDR2 SYDVKM. The junction had 6 bases not matched to a gene; V was cut back by 9 bases and J by 2 bases. The CDR3 has 15 amino acids.

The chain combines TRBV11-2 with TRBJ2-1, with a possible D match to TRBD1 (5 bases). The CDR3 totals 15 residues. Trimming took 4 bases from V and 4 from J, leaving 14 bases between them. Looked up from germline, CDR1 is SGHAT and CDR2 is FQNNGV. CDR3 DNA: TGTGCCAGCAGCTCAGTGGACACAAATTACAATGAGCAGTTCTTC. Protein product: CASSSVDTNYNEQFF.